This TCR beta chain was observed in a study of cytomegalovirus exposure and HLA in healthy donors. Researchers ran the PCR with 60 Vbeta and 13 Jbeta primers. Assay used: immunoSEQ multiplex PCR; TCRdb lists only in-frame clones, some missing. This sample has 150,000 to 200,000 clones, with roughly 77% found just once. V was pared by 6 bases and J by 1 base, with 8 bases of the junction left unmatched. CDR3 length equals 16 residues. Germline CDR1 and CDR2: SNHLY and FYNNEI. The chain combines TRBV2 with TRBJ2-1; 8 nucleotides align to TRBD2. This TCR came from a woman between 45 and 60 years old in good health and CMV-seronegative. Specimen: PBMCs. CDR3 DNA: TGTGCCAGCAGAGAGGGCGGGAGGCGGTCCTACAATGAGCAGTTCTTC. It specifies CASREGGRRSYNEQFF. Full variable domain (remainder filled in from reference TRBV2 and TRBJ2-1): EPEVTQTPSHQVTQMGQEVILRCVPISNHLYFYWYRQILGQKVEFLVSFYNNEISEKSEIFDDQFSVERPDGSNFTLKIRSTKLEDSAMYFCASREGGRRSYNEQFFGPGTRLTVL.